A single sample gave rise to the 21 T cell receptor beta chains below, sequenced in a study of T cell responses to AZD1222 COVID-19 vaccine. TCRdb's table, derived via immunoSEQ multiplex PCR, lists solely in-frame clones and lacks some. The table has over 110,000 clones, under 95% seen once; the top ten hold around 4.7%. The specimen comprised peripheral blood, sampled on day 0 of AZD1222 vaccination. The receptors come from an adult in good health.

This clone was counted once. The chain uses TRBV6-2 or TRBV6-3 and TRBJ2-2; perhaps TRBD2 as D (6 bases). The CDR3 has 14 residues. Trimming stripped 6 bases from V and 1 base from J, with 9 bases between. Germline CDR1 is MNHEY and CDR2 is SVGEGT. CDR3 loop: CASSRSGNTGELFF. CDR3 nucleotide sequence: TGTGCCAGCAGCCGTAGCGGGAACACCGGGGAGCTGTTTTTT.

J is TRBJ1-5 and V is TRBV7-2, with TRBD1 identical over 9 bases. The CDR3 has 15 residues. Germline-derived CDR1 and CDR2 are SGHTA and FQGNSA. Germline trimming cut 6 bases from V and 4 bases from J; bases unmatched to any gene: 7. The CDR3 DNA sequence: TGTGCCAGCAGTCTCGGGACAGGGATGAATCAGCCCCAGCATTTT. This codes for CASSLGTGMNQPQHF. Variable domain in full (rest from reference TRBV7-2 and TRBJ1-5): GAGVSQSPSNKVTEKGKDVELRCDPISGHTALYWYRQSLGQGLEFLIYFQGNSAPDKSGLPSDRFSAERTGGSVSTLTIQRTQQEDSAVYLCASSLGTGMNQPQHFGDGTRLSIL.

The chain couples TRBV19 to TRBJ1-1; 7 positions agree with TRBD1. This CDR3 is 13 amino acids long. V gave up 3 bases and J gave up 11 bases; unmatched junction bases: 9. CDR1 and CDR2 from the germline V gene are LNHDA and SQIVND (reference sequence). The CDR3 nucleotides are TGTGCCAGTAGTATGATAGGGACAGTGAGCGCTTTCTTT. As protein: CASSMIGTVSAFF.

This clone was counted once. This sequence joins TRBV18 and TRBJ1-1; no clear D. This CDR3 comprises 14 residues. The germline V gene encodes CDR1 KGHSH and CDR2 LQKENI. The ends were cut back, 2 bases at V and 3 bases at J, with 10 bases in the middle. CDR3 sequence reads: CASSPAGGDTEAFF. The DNA for the CDR3 is TGTGCCAGCTCACCAGCCGGTGGGGACACTGAAGCTTTCTTT.

The V and J genes are TRBV30 and TRBJ2-7, with D unclear. Trimming cost V 0 bases and J 6 bases, with 15 bases left between them. Per germline, CDR1 GTSNPN and CDR2 SVGIG (reference sequence). The CDR3 extends over 14 amino acids. In DNA form, the CDR3 reads TGTGCCTGGAGTGTACGAGTCCAACTCAGCGAGCAGTACTTC. This sequence encodes CAWSVRVQLSEQYF.

Relative to its sample, this clone is medium-sized. This chain joins TRBV21-1 and TRBJ1-2; TRBD1, the table's D call, was not compared with the DNA. TRBV21-1 counts as a pseudogene. This CDR3 region has 17 residues. Written as DNA, the CDR3 is TGTGCCAGCAGCAAAGGAGTACCCCACAGGGAGAACTATGGCTACACCTTC. It specifies CASSKGVPHRENYGYTF.

The chain employs TRBV2 and TRBJ1-2; 7 nucleotides match TRBD1. Germline V lookup: CDR1 SNHLY, CDR2 FYNNEI. This CDR3 contains 15 residues. The V gene end was trimmed by 4 bases and the J gene end by 3 bases; junction bases not matched to a gene: 8. The CDR3 sequence is CASSVPRTGDYGYTF. The CDR3 bases are TGTGCCAGCAGTGTTCCTAGGACAGGTGACTATGGCTACACCTTC.

The chain couples TRBV11-2 to TRBJ2-1; 16 bases line up with TRBD2. Trimming took 5 bases from V and 4 from J; bases not matched to a gene: 5. The CDR3 extends over 17 amino acids. Germline values: CDR1 SGHAT, CDR2 FQNNGV. CDR3 residues: CASSVGTSGGAYNEQFF. Here the CDR3 DNA reads TGTGCCAGCAGCGTCGGGACTAGCGGGGGGGCGTACAATGAGCAGTTCTTC.

This chain uses TRBV11-2 with TRBJ2-2, with 8 bases fitting TRBD2. The CDR3 covers 15 residues. Germline loops: CDR1 SGHAT, CDR2 FQNNGV. The junction had 5 bases not matched to a gene; V was cut back by 4 bases and J by 4 bases. CDR3 sequence reads: CASSSAGGTTGELFF. CDR3 DNA sequence: TGTGCCAGCAGCTCGGCGGGGGGCACCACCGGGGAGCTGTTTTTT.

The rearrangement uses TRBV9 and TRBJ2-1; D gene unclear. Trimming took 3 bases from V and 6 from J, leaving 16 bases between them. CDR3 length: 15 amino acids. Germline V gene sequence: CDR1 SGDLS, CDR2 YYNGEE. CDR3 sequence reads: CASSATTAVGNEQFF. The CDR3 region has the DNA TGTGCCAGCAGCGCTACAACGGCGGTGGGCAATGAGCAGTTCTTC.

This sequence joins TRBV27 and TRBJ1-2, with TRBD1 as a possible D gene (5 bases). CDR3 length equals 15 residues. Germline V gene sequence: CDR1 MNHEY, CDR2 SMNVEV (reference sequence). V was cut by 4 bases and J by 6 bases, with 18 bases left in between. CDR3 sequence reads: CASSYTGAQADGYTF. CDR3 nucleotides: TGTGCCAGCAGTTACACAGGCGCTCAGGCCGATGGCTACACCTTC.

The chain uses TRBV28 and TRBJ1-2; D gene ambiguous. The CDR3 runs to 13 residues. Germline V gives CDR1 MDHEN, CDR2 SYDVKM. Trimming cost V 5 bases and J 4 bases, with 11 bases left between them. The CDR3 here is CASSMTIAYGYTF. CDR3 DNA: TGTGCCAGCAGTATGACGATTGCCTATGGCTACACCTTC.

The CDR3 loop reads CAISEPGTVNTEAFF. CDR3 DNA sequence: TGTGCCATCAGTGAGCCCGGGACAGTGAACACTGAAGCTTTCTTT. The chain has TRBV10-3 and TRBJ1-1; TRBD1 aligns across 7 bases. The CDR3 runs 15 residues. V trimming: 2 bases; J trimming: 0 bases; junction bases outside the gene matches: 3. Germline V lookup: CDR1 ENHRY, CDR2 SYGVKD.

The chain is built from TRBV19 and TRBJ1-3; D gene uncertain. The ends were cut back, 2 bases at V and 1 base at J, with 12 bases in the middle. This CDR3 has 16 residues. Per the germline V gene, CDR1 is LNHDA and CDR2 is SQIVND (reference sequence). This CDR3 reads CASSIPSLISGNTIYF. In nucleotides, the CDR3 is TGTGCCAGTAGTATACCGTCCCTAATATCTGGAAACACCATATATTTT. The complete variable domain, with remaining parts taken from reference TRBV19 and TRBJ1-3, reads DGGITQSPKYLFRKEGQNVTLSCEQNLNHDAMYWYRQDPGQGLRLIYYSQIVNDFQKGDIAEGYSVSREKKESFPLTVTSAQKNPTAFYLCASSIPSLISGNTIYFGEGSWLTVV.

The chain employs TRBV6-5 and TRBJ2-2, with 8 bases matching TRBD1. CDR1 and CDR2 from the germline V gene are MNHEY and SVGAGI. With 7 bases clipped from V and 5 bases from J, the junction kept 9 bases outside the gene matches. CDR3 length equals 15 residues. CDR3 bases: TGTGCCAGCACAACGCGACAGGGGAAGACCGGGGAGCTGTTTTTT. Its protein is CASTTRQGKTGELFF.

This chain connects TRBV7-2 to TRBJ2-5, with a possible D match to TRBD2 (6 bases). This CDR3 comprises 17 residues. Germline CDR1 SGHTA, CDR2 FQGNSA. Deletions cut 1 base from V and 4 bases from J, with 19 bases between. CDR3 nucleotide sequence: TGTGCCAGCAGCTTAGGTCGTGGGCGGGGCACGAGAGAGACCCAGTACTTC. Its translation: CASSLGRGRGTRETQYF. Drawing the rest from reference TRBV7-2 and TRBJ2-5, the complete variable domain is GAGVSQSPSNKVTEKGKDVELRCDPISGHTALYWYRQSLGQGLEFLIYFQGNSAPDKSGLPSDRFSAERTGGSVSTLTIQRTQQEDSAVYLCASSLGRGRGTRETQYFGPGTRLLVL.

The J gene is TRBJ2-5, the V gene TRBV4-3, with D tentatively TRBD1 or TRBD2 (5 bases each). In germline, CDR1 is LGHNA, CDR2 YSLEER. Trimming left V 0 bases short and J 4 bases short, with 12 bases between. The CDR3 contains 15 residues. The CDR3 sequence is CASSQDTGLLETQYF. CDR3 DNA sequence: TGCGCCAGCAGCCAAGATACAGGACTTCTAGAGACCCAGTACTTC.

V usage is TRBV12-3 or TRBV12-4 and J usage is TRBJ1-1; no definite D call. V was shortened by 2 bases and J by 4 bases, with 8 bases between the two germline ends. CDR3 size: 13 residues. The CDR3, as DNA: TGTGCCAGCAGTTTACTCCCGGGCACTGAAGCTTTCTTT. It encodes CASSLLPGTEAFF.

The V and J genes are TRBV2 and TRBJ2-3, with a weak D call TRBD2 (5 bases). Per germline, CDR1 SNHLY and CDR2 FYNNEI. The CDR3 has 11 residues. Trimming removed 8 bases from V and 5 bases from J, with 8 bases in between. Here the CDR3 DNA reads TGTGCCAGCTCACTAGGAGATACGCAGTATTTT. It yields the protein CASSLGDTQYF.

In this sample, this clone turned up a few times. The CDR3 here is CASSSEGRPPHYEQYF. The CDR3 nucleotides read TGTGCCAGCAGCTCCGAAGGCCGTCCCCCCCATTACGAGCAGTACTTC. This chain links TRBV5-6 with TRBJ2-7, with unresolved D. Germline CDR1 is SGHDT and CDR2 is YYEEEE. CDR3 length equals 16 residues. V was trimmed by 3 bases and J by 4 bases, leaving 20 bases between them. The variable domain in full, completed from reference TRBV5-6 and TRBJ2-7, reads DAGVTQSPTHLIKTRGQQVTLRCSPKSGHDTVSWYQQALGQGPQFIFQYYEEEERQRGNFPDRFSGHQFPNYSSELNVNALLLGDSALYLCASSSEGRPPHYEQYFGPGTRLTVT.

The chain carries TRBV6-2 or TRBV6-3 and TRBJ1-6; D possibly corresponds to TRBD1 (5 bases). V was pared by 4 bases and J by 10 bases, with 17 bases between. Germline V CDR1 and CDR2: MNHEY, SVGEGT. The CDR3 is 15 amino acids. CDR3 residues: CASSSMDGARSPLHF. The DNA of the CDR3 is TGTGCCAGCAGTTCCATGGACGGGGCCAGGTCACCCCTCCACTTT.